This T cell receptor (beta chain) comes out of a study of monozygotic twins with inflammatory bowel disease. The CDR3 is 15 amino acids. CDR1 is SGHTA, CDR2 FQGNSA, per germline. TCRdb reprocessed the 5' RACE reads, keeping one entry per CDR3 protein, no DNA. Its clone listing holds around 210,000 distinct CDR3 sequences. What was sequenced was blood. The chain joins TRBV7-2 to TRBJ2-5; TCRdb picks TRBD1, but there is no DNA to check that call. The receptor's source is a human donor with ulcerative colitis or Crohn's disease, or a healthy co-twin of an affected twin (not recorded which). CDR3 residues: CASSFVGGGRETQYF.